The 26 T cell receptor beta chains below come from one sample, sequenced in a study of immune cell composition in non-small cell lung cancer. Produced via immunoSEQ multiplex PCR; TCRdb's table is partial and in-frame only. Counted here are thousands of clones, about 63% occurring once; the ten biggest clones make up roughly 7.7%. The sequenced material came from lung tumor tissue. The receptor source for this set is a human donor with non-small cell lung cancer.

This chain connects TRBV6-5 to TRBJ1-1, with 8 bases identical to TRBD1. The CDR3 sequence is 13 residues long. Per germline, CDR1 MNHEY and CDR2 SVGAGI. J was trimmed by 2 bases and V by 5 bases; bases with no gene match: 1. In DNA form, the CDR3 reads TGTGCCAGCAGTGACAGGGGCAACACTGAAGCTTTCTTT. Amino acid sequence: CASSDRGNTEAFF.

The V gene is TRBV12-5, the J gene TRBJ2-3; D possibly corresponds to TRBD2 (5 bases). The V gene's germline CDR1 is LGHNT and CDR2 FRNRAP. V gave up 1 base and J gave up 3 bases, with 11 bases separating them. This CDR3 contains 15 residues. The CDR3 region is CASGLEATRTDTQYF. CDR3 nucleotides: TGTGCTAGTGGTTTGGAGGCTACTAGGACAGATACGCAGTATTTT.

The chain links TRBV6-5 to TRBJ2-7; D is unresolved. The CDR3 loop spans 13 amino acids. Trimming removed 7 bases from V and 0 bases from J, with 10 bases in between. Germline CDR1 and CDR2: MNHEY and SVGAGI. In nucleotides, the CDR3 is TGTGCCAGCAACGTAGCCCCCTCCTACGAGCAGTACTTC. Translation gives CASNVAPSYEQYF.

This clone was seen more than once but under ten times. The chain combines TRBV11-1 with TRBJ2-5, with 9 bases aligning to TRBD2. V lost 3 bases to trimming and J lost 7 bases; unmatched junction nucleotides: 6. From germline, CDR1 is SGHAT and CDR2 FQDESV (reference sequence). The CDR3 runs 14 residues. CDR3 nucleotide sequence: TGTGCCAGCAGCTTGGTAGGGCGGGAGGGGACCCAGTACTTC. It is translated as CASSLVGREGTQYF.

This chain links TRBV6-1 with TRBJ1-5, with D unclear. CDR1 and CDR2 (germline): MNHNS, SASEGT. Trimming took 4 bases from V and 2 from J, leaving 15 bases between them. The length of the CDR3 is 16 residues. CDR3 loop: CASSAGILRGNQPQHF. CDR3 coding DNA: TGTGCCAGCAGTGCGGGGATCCTTAGGGGCAATCAGCCCCAGCATTTT.

The CDR3 protein is CASRRGYTF. CDR3 DNA sequence: TGTGCCAGCCGGAGGGGCTACACCTTC. The genes are TRBV9 and TRBJ1-2, with D uncertain. This CDR3 is 9 amino acids long. Trimming left V 7 bases short and J 8 bases short, with 6 bases between. Germline CDR1 SGDLS, CDR2 YYNGEE.

The chain recombines TRBV15 with TRBJ2-3, with D possibly matching TRBD1 (6 bases). Germline CDR1 and CDR2: LNHNV and YYDKDF (reference sequence). V was trimmed by 3 bases and J by 2 bases, leaving 15 bases between them. The CDR3 covers 16 residues. CDR3 sequence (DNA): TGTGCCACCAGCAGGTGGGGGCCGGGAAACACAGATACGCAGTATTTT. It translates to CATSRWGPGNTDTQYF.

The V and J genes are TRBV5-1 and TRBJ2-3; D gene uncertain. The length of the CDR3 is 12 residues. The ends were cut back, 5 bases at V and 1 base at J, with 5 bases in the middle. CDR1 is SGHRS, CDR2 YFSETQ, per germline. CDR3 region: CASRQGTDTQYF. The CDR3 bases are TGCGCCAGCAGGCAGGGCACAGATACGCAGTATTTT.

This rearrangement joins TRBV28 to TRBJ1-1; D gene unclear. This CDR3 region has 14 residues. Trimming removed 2 bases from V and 0 bases from J, with 7 bases in between. CDR1 is MDHEN, CDR2 SYDVKM, per germline. The CDR3 is CASSLNGVNTEAFF. CDR3 sequence (DNA): TGTGCCAGCAGTTTAAACGGGGTGAACACTGAAGCTTTCTTT.

The V and J genes are TRBV6-5 and TRBJ1-4; 7 positions match TRBD1. Germline-derived CDR1 and CDR2 are MNHEY and SVGAGI. The V and J ends lost 0 bases and 4 bases, in that order; junction bases with no gene match: 2. This CDR3 spans 15 amino acids. The CDR3 DNA reads TGTGCCAGCAGTTACTCGACAGGGCTTAATGAAAAACTGTTTTTT. This gives the protein CASSYSTGLNEKLFF.

This clone appeared a few times. The rearrangement joins TRBV7-2 to TRBJ1-2; possibly TRBD1 for D (6 bases). Trimming took off 5 bases at V and 6 bases at J, with 16 bases between the two ends. This CDR3 has 14 amino acids. Germline CDR1 SGHTA, CDR2 FQGNSA. The CDR3 DNA is TGTGCCAGCAGCCTCCGGACAGATCCCGATGGCTACACCTTC. It specifies CASSLRTDPDGYTF.

The DNA of the CDR3 is TGTGCCAGCTCACCCCACCCGCGGGGGACAGGGGGCGATGAGCAGTTCTTC. Protein: CASSPHPRGTGGDEQFF. The gene calls are TRBV18 and TRBJ2-1; 12 bases agree with TRBD1. Germline-derived CDR1 and CDR2 are KGHSH and LQKENI. V trimming: 3 bases; J trimming: 8 bases; junction bases outside the gene matches: 11. There are 17 residues in the CDR3.

The V and J genes are TRBV10-1 and TRBJ1-5; possibly TRBD1 for D (5 bases). In germline, CDR1 is WNHNN, CDR2 SYGVQD (reference sequence). The CDR3 runs 17 residues. Trimming took off 2 bases at V and 3 bases at J, with 17 bases between the two ends. As DNA, the CDR3 is TGCGCCAGCAGTGAGAAGGCAGGGCGACCGGTCAATCAGCCCCAGCATTTT. This gives the protein CASSEKAGRPVNQPQHF.

The genes are TRBV4-1 and TRBJ2-3, with D perhaps matching TRBD2 (5 bases). There are 14 residues in the CDR3. V gave up 3 bases and J gave up 5 bases, with 12 bases separating them. Germline CDR1 MGHRA, CDR2 YSYEKL. This CDR3 is CASSQGEGRDTQYF. The CDR3 bases are TGCGCCAGCAGCCAGGGAGAAGGGAGAGATACGCAGTATTTT.

The genes are TRBV2 and TRBJ2-3, with TRBD2 identical over 9 bases. CDR1 is SNHLY and CDR2 is FYNNEI in the germline V gene. The CDR3 runs to 15 residues. J lost 1 base, V lost 6 bases, and 5 bases had no gene match. The CDR3 spells CASRFIAGGTDTQYF. The CDR3 nucleotides read TGTGCCAGCAGATTTATAGCGGGAGGCACAGATACGCAGTATTTT.

A few counts support this clone. The V gene is TRBV2, the J gene TRBJ1-5, with D unresolved. V shed 7 bases and J shed 3 bases, with 13 bases lying between them. There are 14 residues in the CDR3. In germline, CDR1 is SNHLY, CDR2 FYNNEI. The CDR3 sequence: CASTESFSNQPQHF. The CDR3 coding sequence is TGTGCCAGCACAGAATCGTTCTCCAATCAGCCCCAGCATTTT.

This CDR3 reads CASSPQGYNEQFF. In DNA form, the CDR3 reads TGTGCCAGCAGCCCACAGGGCTACAATGAGCAGTTCTTC. The chain uses TRBV9 and TRBJ2-1; D is perhaps TRBD1 (6 bases). CDR1 is SGDLS and CDR2 is YYNGEE in the germline V gene. The V end lost 4 bases, the J end lost 3 bases, and 8 bases lay between the germline ends. The CDR3 runs to 13 residues.

This sequence joins TRBV29-1 and TRBJ1-5; D is uncertain. V was trimmed by 1 base and J by 0 bases, leaving 10 bases between them. Germline loops: CDR1 SQVTM, CDR2 ANQGSEA. The CDR3 has 15 amino acids. CDR3 region: CSVEVTGDSNQPQHF. In DNA form, the CDR3 reads TGCAGCGTTGAAGTCACGGGAGATAGCAATCAGCCCCAGCATTTT.

This clone was recorded a few times. V is TRBV4-1 and J is TRBJ1-4; 12 nucleotides agree with TRBD1. This CDR3 contains 15 residues. CDR1 is MGHRA and CDR2 is YSYEKL in the germline V gene. Trimming took 2 bases from V and 13 from J; bases not matched to a gene: 8. CDR3 sequence (DNA): TGCGCCAGCAGCCAACGAGGGACAGGGGGCTGGGGACTGTTTTTT. It encodes CASSQRGTGGWGLFF.

This sequence joins TRBV9 and TRBJ2-3, with 7 bases matching TRBD1. Germline CDR1 SGDLS, CDR2 YYNGEE. This CDR3 is 17 amino acids long. V dropped 2 bases and J dropped 5; count of bases not matched to a gene: 14. The CDR3 protein is CASSVGTAENIKDTQYF. The DNA for the CDR3 is TGTGCCAGCAGCGTCGGGACAGCCGAAAATATCAAAGATACGCAGTATTTT.

This chain connects TRBV27 to TRBJ2-2; tentative D call: TRBD2 (5 bases). The CDR3 has 16 residues. Deletions cut 5 bases from V and 5 bases from J, with 18 bases between. Germline CDR1 and CDR2: MNHEY and SMNVEV (reference sequence). The CDR3 region has the DNA TGTGCCAGCAGTACCCGGACGCCTCCGGGGACCGGGGAGCTGTTTTTT. Encoded protein: CASSTRTPPGTGELFF.

This chain connects TRBV27 to TRBJ1-5, with D maybe TRBD1 (6 bases). The germline CDR1 and CDR2 sequences are MNHEY and SMNVEV (reference sequence). This CDR3 comprises 15 residues. Deletions cut 3 bases from V and 5 bases from J, with 14 bases between. CDR3: CASSFGGPLYQPQHF. The CDR3 coding sequence is TGTGCCAGCAGTTTCGGGGGGCCCCTATATCAGCCCCAGCATTTT.

This sequence joins TRBV7-8 and TRBJ2-1; possible D gene TRBD1, 5 bases. The CDR3 has 16 residues. Trimming took off 2 bases at V and 2 bases at J, with 13 bases between the two ends. CDR1 and CDR2 (germline): SGHVS, FQNEAQ. CDR3 amino acids: CASSLRSTETYNEQFF. CDR3 in DNA: TGTGCCAGCAGCTTACGCTCGACAGAAACCTACAATGAGCAGTTCTTC.

The chain joins TRBV18 to TRBJ1-3; D unclear. CDR1 and CDR2 (germline): KGHSH, LQKENI. The V end lost 3 bases, the J end lost 0 bases, and 9 bases lay between the germline ends. The CDR3 length is 15 residues. The CDR3 DNA sequence: TGTGCCAGCTCACCTGCGAGGGACTCTGGAAACACCATATATTTT. Protein: CASSPARDSGNTIYF.

The V and J genes are TRBV11-2 and TRBJ1-4, with 7 bases identical to TRBD1. The germline V gene has CDR1 SGHAT and CDR2 FQNNGV. V gave up 6 bases and J gave up 4 bases; unmatched junction bases: 5. The CDR3 has 14 residues. The CDR3 DNA reads TGTGCCAGCAGACGGACAGGCTTTAATGAAAAACTGTTTTTT. Residues: CASRRTGFNEKLFF. Looking up the rest from reference TRBV11-2 and TRBJ1-4 gives the full variable domain: EAGVAQSPRYKIIEKRQSVAFWCNPISGHATLYWYQQILGQGPKLLIQFQNNGVVDDSQLPKDRFSAERLKGVDSTLKIQPAKLEDSAVYLCASRRTGFNEKLFFGSGTQLSVL.

The gene calls are TRBV19 and TRBJ1-5, with D possibly TRBD1 on 5 matching bases. The ends were cut back, 3 bases at V and 2 bases at J, with 11 bases in the middle. Germline V gene sequence: CDR1 LNHDA, CDR2 SQIVND (reference sequence). This CDR3 comprises 15 residues. The CDR3 region is CASSIRVRRNQPQHF. CDR3 nucleotides: TGTGCCAGTAGTATCAGGGTTAGACGCAATCAGCCCCAGCATTTT. The entire variable domain, with the rest obtained from reference TRBV19 and TRBJ1-5, is as follows: DGGITQSPKYLFRKEGQNVTLSCEQNLNHDAMYWYRQDPGQGLRLIYYSQIVNDFQKGDIAEGYSVSREKKESFPLTVTSAQKNPTAFYLCASSIRVRRNQPQHFGDGTRLSIL.